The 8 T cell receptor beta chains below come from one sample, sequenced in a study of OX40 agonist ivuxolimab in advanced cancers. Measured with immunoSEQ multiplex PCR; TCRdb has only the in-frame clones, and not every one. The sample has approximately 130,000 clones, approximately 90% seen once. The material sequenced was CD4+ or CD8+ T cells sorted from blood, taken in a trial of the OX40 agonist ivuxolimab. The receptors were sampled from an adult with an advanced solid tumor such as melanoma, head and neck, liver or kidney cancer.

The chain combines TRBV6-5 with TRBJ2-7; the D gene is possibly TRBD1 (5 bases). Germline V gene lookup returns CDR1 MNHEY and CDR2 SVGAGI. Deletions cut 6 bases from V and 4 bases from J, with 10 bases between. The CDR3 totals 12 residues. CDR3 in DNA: TGTGCCAGCAGATCCCAGGGTTACGAGCAGTACTTC. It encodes CASRSQGYEQYF.

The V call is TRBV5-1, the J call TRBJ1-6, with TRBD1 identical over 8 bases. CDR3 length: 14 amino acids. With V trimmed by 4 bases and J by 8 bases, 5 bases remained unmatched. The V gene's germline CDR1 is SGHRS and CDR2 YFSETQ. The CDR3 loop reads CASSTRGQDSPLHF. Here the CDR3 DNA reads TGCGCCAGCAGCACCAGGGGGCAGGATTCACCCCTCCACTTT.

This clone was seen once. The CDR3 loop reads CASSHQLDSSKNIQYF. CDR3 in DNA: TGCGCCAGCAGCCACCAACTAGACAGCTCCAAAAACATTCAGTACTTC. The rearrangement uses TRBV4-3 and TRBJ2-4; D assignment may be TRBD1 or TRBD2 (5 bases each). Germline values: CDR1 LGHNA, CDR2 YSLEER. Trimming took 3 bases from V and 2 from J, leaving 14 bases between them. The CDR3 extends over 16 amino acids.

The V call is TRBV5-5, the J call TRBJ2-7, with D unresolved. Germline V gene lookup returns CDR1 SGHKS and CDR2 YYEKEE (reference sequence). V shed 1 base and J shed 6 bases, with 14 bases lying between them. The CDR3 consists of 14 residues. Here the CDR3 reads CASSLLVPRTEQYF. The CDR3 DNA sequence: TGTGCCAGCAGCTTGCTCGTCCCTAGGACCGAGCAGTACTTC.

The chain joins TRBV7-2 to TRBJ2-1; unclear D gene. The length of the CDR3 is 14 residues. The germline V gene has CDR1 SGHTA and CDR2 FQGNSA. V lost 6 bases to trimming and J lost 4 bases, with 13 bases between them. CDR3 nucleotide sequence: TGTGCCAGCAGGCCCCCCTTACGTTACAATGAGCAGTTCTTC. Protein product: CASRPPLRYNEQFF.

CDR3 region: CASSPNIATNEKLFF. CDR3 DNA sequence: TGTGCCAGCAGCCCCAATATTGCAACTAATGAAAAACTGTTTTTT. J is TRBJ1-4 and V is TRBV9; no reliable D call. The CDR3 loop spans 15 amino acids. Germline V CDR1 and CDR2: SGDLS, YYNGEE. V dropped 4 bases and J dropped 0 bases, with 10 bases sitting between them.

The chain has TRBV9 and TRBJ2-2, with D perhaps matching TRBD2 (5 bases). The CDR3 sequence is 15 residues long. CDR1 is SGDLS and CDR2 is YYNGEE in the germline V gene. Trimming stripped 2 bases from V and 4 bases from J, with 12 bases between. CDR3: CASSVDPAGTGELFF. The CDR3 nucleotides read TGTGCCAGCAGCGTGGACCCCGCGGGCACCGGGGAGCTGTTTTTT.

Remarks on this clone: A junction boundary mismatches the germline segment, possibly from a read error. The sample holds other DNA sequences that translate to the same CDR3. The CDR3 sequence: CASSQAFRQGAYEQYF. The CDR3 coding sequence is TGCGCCAGCAGCCAAGCGTTCCGACAGGGGGCTTACGAGCAGTATTTC. V gene TRBV4-3 combines with J gene TRBJ2-7; TRBD1 matches 10 bases. This CDR3 contains 16 residues. The V gene's germline CDR1 is LGHNA and CDR2 YSLEER.